What follows are 27 T cell receptor beta chains derived from one specimen sequenced in a study of vaccination and CD4 T cells after COVID-19. Time point reported: late sampling 161 to 241 days after vaccination in three convalescent patients. TCRdb re-analysed the PCR reads in MiXCR, keeping a single row per CDR3 protein. The sample includes about 29,000 distinct CDR3 sequences, approximately 49% of them seen just once. This sample comprised CD4+ T cells from blood, obtained about 7 months after SARS-CoV-2 vaccination. These receptors were collected from a human donor who had recovered from COVID-19.

The chain carries TRBV20-1 and TRBJ1-6; D unresolved. V was pared by 0 bases and J by 5 bases, with 5 bases between. The CDR3 spans 13 residues. Germline CDR1 DFQATT, CDR2 SNEGSKA (reference sequence). The CDR3 DNA reads TGCAGTGCTAGAGAACAAGATAATTCACCCCTCCACTTT. Amino acids: CSAREQDNSPLHF.

This clonotype came up a few times. V and J are TRBV28 and TRBJ2-1; 10 nucleotides agree with TRBD2. Per the germline V gene, CDR1 is MDHEN and CDR2 is SYDVKM. CDR3 length: 13 amino acids. V was pared by 10 bases and J by 5 bases, with 5 bases of the junction left unmatched. CDR3 loop: CANQREGHNEQFF. CDR3 coding DNA: TGTGCCAACCAGCGGGAGGGGCACAATGAGCAGTTCTTC.

The J gene is TRBJ2-1, the V gene TRBV6-1; D call uncertain. Germline CDR1 MNHNS, CDR2 SASEGT. This CDR3 spans 12 amino acids. With 6 bases removed from V and 10 bases from J, the gap between germline ends came to 13 bases. CDR3 nucleotide sequence: TGTGCCAGCAGGTTTTCGGATCCCGAGCAGTTCTTC. It specifies CASRFSDPEQFF.

This clonotype was counted a few times. The rearrangement joins TRBV7-2 to TRBJ2-3; D unresolved. The CDR3 covers 14 residues. Trimming took 5 bases from V and 2 from J, leaving 11 bases between them. Germline V gene data show CDR1 as SGHTA and CDR2 as FQGNSA. CDR3: CASSLLSFTDTQYF. CDR3 sequence (DNA): TGTGCCAGCAGCCTACTCAGTTTCACAGATACGCAGTATTTT.

The genes are TRBV28 and TRBJ2-3; unclear D gene. Germline lookup yields CDR1 MDHEN and CDR2 SYDVKM. CDR3 length equals 12 residues. V lost 2 bases and J lost 4, with 4 bases in between. The CDR3, as DNA: TGTGCCAGCAGTTTAGAGGCAGATACGCAGTATTTT. It specifies CASSLEADTQYF.

V and J are TRBV19 and TRBJ1-1; TRBD1 matches 7 bases. Germline V gene data show CDR1 as LNHDA and CDR2 as SQIVND (reference sequence). The CDR3 consists of 13 residues. V was pared by 6 bases and J by 4 bases, with 5 bases of the junction left unmatched. This CDR3 is CASSVQGITEAFF. CDR3 DNA: TGTGCCAGTAGCGTACAGGGGATCACTGAAGCTTTCTTT. The full variable domain, its missing parts supplied by reference TRBV19 and TRBJ1-1, is DGGITQSPKYLFRKEGQNVTLSCEQNLNHDAMYWYRQDPGQGLRLIYYSQIVNDFQKGDIAEGYSVSREKKESFPLTVTSAQKNPTAFYLCASSVQGITEAFFGQGTRLTVV.

This clonotype was picked up a small number of times. V usage is TRBV6-5 and J usage is TRBJ2-3, with 9 bases identical to TRBD2. V shed 4 bases, J shed 0 bases, and the junction held 2 bases outside the gene matches. Germline V gives CDR1 MNHEY, CDR2 SVGAGI. This CDR3 spans 15 amino acids. Written as DNA, the CDR3 is TGTGCCAGCAGTTCCAGCGGGAGGAGCACAGATACGCAGTATTTT. Its protein is CASSSSGRSTDTQYF.

The chain uses TRBV6-9 and TRBJ1-2, with D maybe TRBD1 (5 bases). Germline V gives CDR1 MNHGY, CDR2 SVAAGI. The CDR3 runs to 15 residues. Deletions cut 6 bases from V and 3 bases from J, with 17 bases between. The CDR3 region has the DNA TGTGCCAGCAGCACCAAGAGGACATTGGACTATGGCTACACCTTC. Encoded protein: CASSTKRTLDYGYTF.

This clonotype is medium-sized by share. The gene calls are TRBV20-1 and TRBJ2-7; D remains unclear. Trimming cost V 3 bases and J 6 bases, with 15 bases left between them. In germline, CDR1 is DFQATT, CDR2 SNEGSKA (reference sequence). CDR3 length: 13 residues. The CDR3 sequence: CSARGLRAPEQYF. Written as DNA, the CDR3 is TGCAGTGCTAGGGGATTAAGGGCCCCCGAGCAGTACTTC.

The J gene is TRBJ2-5, the V gene TRBV2; D remains unclear. Trimming pared 5 bases from V and 4 bases from J, leaving 14 bases between. The CDR3 consists of 14 residues. Germline V lookup: CDR1 SNHLY, CDR2 FYNNEI. The CDR3 sequence is CASSPGPPGETQYF. CDR3 DNA: TGTGCCAGCAGTCCAGGCCCACCGGGAGAGACCCAGTACTTC.

The chain joins TRBV11-2 to TRBJ2-3; 9 bases line up with TRBD2. Germline V gives CDR1 SGHAT, CDR2 FQNNGV. V shed 5 bases, J shed 3 bases, and the junction held 9 bases outside the gene matches. The CDR3 has 16 residues. The CDR3 sequence is CASSIRAAGGTDTQYF. CDR3 coding DNA: TGTGCCAGCAGCATTCGGGCCGCGGGAGGGACAGATACGCAGTATTTT.

This chain uses TRBV24-1 with TRBJ2-3; 13 nucleotides line up with TRBD2. Germline CDR1 is KGHDR and CDR2 is SFDVKD. With 0 bases clipped from V and 4 bases from J, the junction kept 0 bases outside the gene matches. The CDR3 spans 16 residues. The CDR3 bases are TGTGCCACCAGTGATTTGACTAGCGGGAGGGCAGATACGCAGTATTTT. Encoded protein: CATSDLTSGRADTQYF.

The rearrangement uses TRBV6-7 and TRBJ2-7; D may correspond to TRBD1 or TRBD2 (5 bases each). TRBV6-7 is flagged as an ORF with uncertain function. This CDR3 spans 15 amino acids. V lost 1 base, J lost 2 bases, and 12 bases lay in between. CDR3 coding DNA: TGTGCCAGCAGTTACTTCCGGGACCGCACCTACGAGCAGTACTTC. This sequence encodes CASSYFRDRTYEQYF.

This clonotype was found a few times. V gene TRBV7-2 combines with J gene TRBJ1-5, with D unclear. The CDR3 spans 15 residues. The germline CDR1 and CDR2 sequences are SGHTA and FQGNSA. Trimming pared 4 bases from V and 1 base from J, leaving 11 bases between. CDR3 sequence reads: CASSYDTMSNQPQHF. CDR3 coding DNA: TGTGCCAGCAGCTACGACACTATGAGCAATCAGCCCCAGCATTTT.

A note on this clonotype: Relative to the germline gene, one junction end is altered; a read error may explain this. The CDR3 is CANSYPGLAETQYF. The CDR3 region has the DNA TGTGCCAACAGTTACCCGGGACTAGCAGAGACCCAGTACTTC. V usage is TRBV6-2 or TRBV6-3 and J usage is TRBJ2-5; 9 positions match TRBD2. Germline V CDR1 and CDR2: MNHEY, SVGEGT. This CDR3 comprises 14 residues.

Only one count was recorded for this clonotype. The gene calls are TRBV20-1 and TRBJ2-7; D could derive from TRBD1 or TRBD2 (5 bases each). V was pared by 0 bases and J by 2 bases, with 11 bases between. CDR3 length: 14 residues. Germline V gene lookup returns CDR1 DFQATT and CDR2 SNEGSKA (reference sequence). As DNA, the CDR3 is TGCAGTGCTAGAGAACGGGGCAGACCCTACGAGCAGTACTTC. Its translation: CSARERGRPYEQYF.

In this sample, this clonotype is medium-sized. The chain joins TRBV20-1 to TRBJ2-3, with TRBD2 matching 15 bases. V was clipped by 1 base and J by 2 bases; unmatched bases: 7. The CDR3 loop spans 18 amino acids. Germline assignment: CDR1 DFQATT and CDR2 SNEGSKA (reference sequence). The CDR3 protein is CSARVGLAGGLTTDTQYF. CDR3 DNA sequence: TGCAGTGCTAGAGTCGGACTAGCGGGAGGGCTCACCACAGATACGCAGTATTTT.

J is TRBJ1-6 and V is TRBV19, with D uncertain. Per germline, CDR1 LNHDA and CDR2 SQIVND (reference sequence). V lost 7 bases to trimming and J lost 7 bases, with 17 bases between them. CDR3 length: 15 residues. The CDR3 coding sequence is TGTGCCAGTACAGCCGGACTGCCCACCAATTCACCCCTCCACTTT. Its translation: CASTAGLPTNSPLHF.

This clonotype was recorded a few times. The chain uses TRBV7-9 and TRBJ1-2, with D hard to call. Germline CDR1 reads SEHNR; CDR2 reads FQNEAQ (reference sequence). Between the trimmed V and J ends, which lost 1 base and 4 bases, there was a span of 7 bases. The length of the CDR3 is 13 residues. CDR3 coding DNA: TGTGCCAGCAGCTTAGGGACTGTCTATGGCTACACCTTC. It codes for CASSLGTVYGYTF.

This clonotype was seen a handful of times. This rearrangement joins TRBV7-6 to TRBJ2-7; D is possibly TRBD2 (6 bases). The CDR3 extends over 14 amino acids. Germline values: CDR1 SGHVS, CDR2 FNYEAQ. V dropped 5 bases and J dropped 5 bases, with 16 bases sitting between them. The CDR3 reads CASSGTLASHEQYF. CDR3 nucleotides: TGTGCCAGCAGCGGGACGCTAGCGTCCCACGAGCAGTACTTC.

V usage is TRBV20-1 and J usage is TRBJ1-5; 7 bases agree with TRBD1. The CDR3 sequence is 15 residues long. CDR1 is DFQATT and CDR2 is SNEGSKA in the germline V gene (reference sequence). With 3 bases clipped from V and 7 bases from J, the junction kept 12 bases outside the gene matches. CDR3 loop: CSASSETGERQPQHF. The CDR3 DNA reads TGCAGTGCTAGCAGCGAAACAGGGGAACGACAGCCCCAGCATTTT.

The chain carries TRBV7-7 and TRBJ2-6, with D perhaps TRBD2 (6 bases). Trimming left V 4 bases short and J 3 bases short, with 10 bases between. CDR1 is SSHAT, CDR2 FNYEAQ, per germline (reference sequence). The CDR3 is made up of 15 amino acids. CDR3 DNA sequence: TGTGCCAGCAGCTCCGGAGGGGTTGGGGCCAACGTCCTGACTTTC. The encoded protein is CASSSGGVGANVLTF.

The chain is built from TRBV7-9 and TRBJ1-1; 7 bases line up with TRBD1. The CDR3 consists of 15 residues. The V and J ends lost 4 bases and 3 bases, in that order; junction bases with no gene match: 8. Per the germline V gene, CDR1 is SEHNR and CDR2 is FQNEAQ (reference sequence). CDR3 bases: TGTGCCAGCAGCTCGGACAGGTTCGGGGACACTGAAGCTTTCTTT. This translates into CASSSDRFGDTEAFF.

The rearrangement uses TRBV7-9 and TRBJ1-1, with 8 bases aligning to TRBD1. J lost 2 bases, V lost 5 bases, and 7 bases had no gene match. The CDR3 length is 15 residues. Germline lookup yields CDR1 SEHNR and CDR2 FQNEAQ (reference sequence). This chain's CDR3 is CASSARGQGNTEAFF. Here the CDR3 DNA reads TGTGCCAGCAGCGCACGTGGACAGGGCAACACTGAAGCTTTCTTT.

The chain employs TRBV4-1 and TRBJ2-7; D is unclear. Looked up from germline, CDR1 is MGHRA and CDR2 is YSYEKL. V gave up 0 bases and J gave up 3 bases, with 9 bases separating them. This CDR3 has 14 amino acids. The chain's CDR3 is CASSQDGRYYEQYF. CDR3 in DNA: TGCGCCAGCAGCCAAGATGGCAGGTACTACGAGCAGTACTTC.

This clonotype was seen only a few times. The rearrangement joins TRBV30 to TRBJ1-2; 9 bases fit TRBD1. The germline gives CDR1 GTSNPN, CDR2 SVGIG (reference sequence). The trim removed 3 bases at V and 7 bases at J, leaving 3 bases unmatched. This CDR3 has 12 residues. CDR3 in DNA: TGTGCCTGGAGCGGGACAGGGTTTGGCTACACCTTC. Amino acids: CAWSGTGFGYTF.

V gene TRBV6-1 combines with J gene TRBJ2-1, with D perhaps matching TRBD2 (5 bases). Germline assignment: CDR1 MNHNS and CDR2 SASEGT. V shed 6 bases and J shed 4 bases, with 10 bases lying between them. The CDR3 has 13 residues. The CDR3 reads CASRELVYNEQFF. In nucleotides, the CDR3 is TGTGCCAGCAGGGAACTAGTATACAATGAGCAGTTCTTC.